Presented here are 25 T cell receptor beta chains from one specimen sequenced in a study of blood T cell repertoires in COVID-19. The repertoire was sequenced with immunoSEQ multiplex PCR; TCRdb's copy has only in-frame clones and lacks some. The sample holds 190,000 or so clones; roughly 83% are singletons and the top ten take around 9%. The sequenced material came from PBMCs or T cells enriched from blood (not recorded which). These receptors came from a woman aged 25 to 45 who had recovered from COVID-19.

This sequence joins TRBV27 and TRBJ2-7; perhaps TRBD1 as D (5 bases). This CDR3 contains 13 residues. V shed 4 bases and J shed 4 bases, with 11 bases lying between them. From germline, CDR1 is MNHEY and CDR2 SMNVEV (reference sequence). CDR3 residues: CASSYDSTYEQYF. The DNA for the CDR3 is TGTGCCAGCAGTTATGACAGTACGTACGAGCAGTACTTC.

The chain is built from TRBV28 and TRBJ1-4; TRBD1 might be the D (5 bases). V was shortened by 4 bases and J by 4 bases, with 19 bases between the two germline ends. This CDR3 comprises 17 residues. Germline CDR1 is MDHEN and CDR2 is SYDVKM. The CDR3 is CASSWGRPGPLNEKLFF. CDR3 coding DNA: TGTGCCAGCAGTTGGGGGAGGCCGGGACCTCTTAATGAAAAACTGTTTTTT.

The gene calls are TRBV4-1 and TRBJ2-2, with 10 bases that match TRBD2. Per germline, CDR1 MGHRA and CDR2 YSYEKL. There are 17 residues in the CDR3. V shed 3 bases and J 6 bases; nucleotides not matched to a gene: 10. The CDR3 here is CASSHSLAGERAGELFF. DNA for the CDR3: TGCGCCAGCAGCCATTCCCTAGCGGGAGAGAGGGCCGGGGAGCTGTTTTTT.

Regarding this clone: Other DNA sequences in this specimen translate into the identical CDR3. The J gene is TRBJ2-7, the V gene TRBV3-1 (or the pseudogene TRBV3-2); 7 nucleotides align to TRBD1. V gave up 1 base and J gave up 2 bases; unmatched junction bases: 2. CDR1 LGHDT and CDR2 YNNKEL come from the germline V gene (reference sequence). CDR3 length: 14 amino acids. The CDR3 reads CASSQGTGAYEQYF. For the CDR3, the DNA is TGTGCCAGCAGCCAAGGAACAGGGGCCTACGAGCAGTACTTC.

The chain is built from TRBV5-1 and TRBJ2-1, with D maybe TRBD2 (5 bases). Germline V gene data show CDR1 as SGHRS and CDR2 as YFSETQ. V was trimmed by 4 bases and J by 7 bases, leaving 9 bases between them. The CDR3 length is 12 residues. CDR3 in amino acids: CASSPPGNEQFF. The CDR3 nucleotides are TGCGCCAGCAGCCCCCCGGGGAATGAGCAGTTCTTC.

J is TRBJ2-7 and V is TRBV28, with 9 bases lining up with TRBD1. Per germline, CDR1 MDHEN and CDR2 SYDVKM. The V and J ends lost 6 bases and 2 bases, in that order; junction bases with no gene match: 11. The CDR3 spans 16 residues. CDR3 nucleotides: TGTGCCAGCAGCTTACTCGCGGGACAGGGTCCCTACGAGCAGTACTTC. Translating it yields CASSLLAGQGPYEQYF.

J is TRBJ1-1 and V is TRBV28; 9 positions agree with TRBD1. From germline, CDR1 is MDHEN and CDR2 SYDVKM. This CDR3 is built from 14 residues. V trimming: 8 bases; J trimming: 2 bases; junction bases outside the gene matches: 6. For the CDR3, the DNA is TGTGCCAGCCTACAGGGGGCCCTAAACACTGAAGCTTTCTTT. Its translation: CASLQGALNTEAFF.

The chain recombines TRBV30 with TRBJ2-1, with 10 bases fitting TRBD1. CDR1 is GTSNPN, CDR2 SVGIG, per germline (reference sequence). This CDR3 is 16 amino acids long. Trimming removed 2 bases from V and 3 bases from J; junction bases left unmatched: 7. The DNA for the CDR3 is TGTGCCTGGAGTCTCCCGCGGACAGGGGGCTACAATGAGCAGTTCTTC. Translated, it gives CAWSLPRTGGYNEQFF. Looking up the rest from reference TRBV30 and TRBJ2-1 gives the full variable domain: SQTIHQWPATLVQPVGSPLSLECTVEGTSNPNLYWYRQAAGRGLQLLFYSVGIGQISSEVPQNLSASRPQDRQFILSSKKLLLSDSGFYLCAWSLPRTGGYNEQFFGPGTRLTVL.

The chain recombines TRBV10-2 with TRBJ1-5; D is unclear. Germline lookup yields CDR1 WSHSY and CDR2 SAAADI. The V end lost 0 bases, the J end lost 11 bases, and 8 bases lay between the germline ends. The CDR3 sequence is 12 residues long. The CDR3 sequence is CASSESSGSQHF. DNA of the CDR3: TGCGCCAGCAGTGAGTCTTCGGGATCCCAGCATTTT.

The chain links TRBV10-3 to TRBJ1-2, with TRBD1 matching over 10 bases. V lost 6 bases, J lost 8 bases, and 6 bases stayed unmatched. Germline values: CDR1 ENHRY, CDR2 SYGVKD. The CDR3 is made up of 13 amino acids. CDR3 region: CAISLTGGEGYTF. The DNA for the CDR3 is TGTGCCATCAGCTTGACAGGGGGCGAAGGCTACACCTTC.

The rearrangement links TRBV21-1 to TRBJ1-2; no check of the table's D call, TRBD1, against the DNA was made. TRBV21-1 is annotated as a pseudogene. CDR3 length: 12 amino acids. The CDR3 DNA follows: TGTGCCAGCAACTCGGGACAGGGTGGCTACACCTTC. This encodes CASNSGQGGYTF.

The rearrangement uses TRBV28 and TRBJ1-2; the D gene is possibly TRBD1 (6 bases). The V gene's germline CDR1 is MDHEN and CDR2 SYDVKM. This CDR3 region has 14 residues. V lost 8 bases to trimming and J lost 4 bases, with 17 bases between them. The CDR3 DNA follows: TGTGCCAGCCAAACCAACAGGGAGACCTATGGCTACACCTTC. Its translation is CASQTNRETYGYTF.

The V and J genes are TRBV6-5 and TRBJ1-5; 7 nucleotides match TRBD1. This CDR3 comprises 15 residues. From germline, CDR1 is MNHEY and CDR2 SVGAGI. V lost 6 bases to trimming and J lost 4 bases; unmatched junction nucleotides: 9. The CDR3 coding sequence is TGTGCCAGCAGCCGGGACAGCGGTGGGAATCAGCCCCAGCATTTT. Translating it yields CASSRDSGGNQPQHF.

The V gene is TRBV28, the J gene TRBJ1-2; TRBD1 is a possible D gene (6 bases). CDR1 is MDHEN and CDR2 is SYDVKM in the germline V gene. The CDR3 runs 18 residues. Trimming cost V 4 bases and J 8 bases, with 29 bases left between them. The CDR3 region has the DNA TGTGCCAGCAGTTCACCCCCACGGGACAAGGAGAATGACCGGGGCTACACCTTC. It yields the protein CASSSPPRDKENDRGYTF.

The rearrangement links TRBV30 to TRBJ1-5; TRBD1 is a possible D gene (5 bases). The V gene lost 1 base and the J gene lost 8 bases, with 18 bases spanning the gap. Germline assignment: CDR1 GTSNPN and CDR2 SVGIG (reference sequence). The CDR3 consists of 15 residues. The CDR3: CAWSERQPGGKPQHF. In DNA form, the CDR3 reads TGTGCCTGGAGTGAGCGACAGCCCGGAGGGAAGCCCCAGCATTTT.

The CDR3 sequence is CASSTRTSGTSYNEQFF. The CDR3 bases are TGTGCCAGCAGTACCCGGACTAGCGGGACCTCCTACAATGAGCAGTTCTTC. The V gene is TRBV28, the J gene TRBJ2-1, with TRBD2 matching over 12 bases. After removal of 5 bases from V and 0 bases from J, the junction contained 5 bases not matched to a gene. From germline, CDR1 is MDHEN and CDR2 SYDVKM. The CDR3 is 17 residues long.

The CDR3 spells CASSRTAGEAFF. CDR3 DNA: TGTGCCAGCAGTCGGACTGCGGGTGAAGCTTTCTTT. This chain joins TRBV7-9 and TRBJ1-1; D ambiguous. From germline, CDR1 is SEHNR and CDR2 FQNEAQ (reference sequence). V was cut by 6 bases and J by 7 bases, with 12 bases left in between. This CDR3 spans 12 amino acids. The entire variable domain, with the rest obtained from reference TRBV7-9 and TRBJ1-1, is as follows: DTGVSQNPRHKITKRGQNVTFRCDPISEHNRLYWYRQTLGQGPEFLTYFQNEAQLEKSRLLSDRFSAERPKGSFSTLEIQRTEQGDSAMYLCASSRTAGEAFFGQGTRLTVV.

The chain combines TRBV29-1 with TRBJ2-7; D might be TRBD1 (6 bases). This CDR3 is built from 11 residues. The germline CDR1 and CDR2 sequences are SQVTM and ANQGSEA. The V gene lost 6 bases and the J gene lost 5 bases, with 11 bases spanning the gap. The CDR3 loop reads CSVENRDEQYF. CDR3 in DNA: TGCAGCGTGGAGAACAGGGACGAGCAGTACTTC.

The chain employs TRBV28 and TRBJ2-7; D gene uncertain. The germline V gene encodes CDR1 MDHEN and CDR2 SYDVKM. The CDR3 sequence is 11 residues long. V lost 6 bases to trimming and J lost 2 bases, with 5 bases between them. The CDR3 DNA is TGTGCCAGCAGCCGTCCCTACGAGCAGTACTTC. Its translation is CASSRPYEQYF.

The chain carries TRBV29-1 and TRBJ2-2, with a possible D match to TRBD1 (5 bases). V lost 0 bases and J lost 5, with 13 bases in between. CDR1 is SQVTM, CDR2 ANQGSEA, per germline. The CDR3 runs to 15 residues. The CDR3, as DNA: TGCAGCGTTGAAGATTCGAAGACAGAAACCGGGGAGCTGTTTTTT. Translation gives CSVEDSKTETGELFF.

This chain connects TRBV24-1 to TRBJ2-1; 14 positions match TRBD2. Trimming took 0 bases from V and 8 from J; bases not matched to a gene: 8. Germline loops: CDR1 KGHDR, CDR2 SFDVKD. The CDR3 spans 18 residues. CDR3 protein: CATSDLPGLAGEGDEQFF. The CDR3 DNA reads TGTGCCACCAGTGATTTGCCGGGACTAGCGGGAGAGGGGGATGAGCAGTTCTTC.

This chain joins TRBV2 and TRBJ2-7; a weak D match, TRBD1 (6 bases). Germline V lookup: CDR1 SNHLY, CDR2 FYNNEI. Trimming stripped 4 bases from V and 6 bases from J, with 16 bases between. The CDR3 extends over 14 amino acids. The CDR3: CASSVSQGLIEQYF. The DNA of the CDR3 is TGTGCCAGCAGTGTGAGTCAGGGGCTGATCGAGCAGTACTTC.

The chain has TRBV5-1 and TRBJ2-2, with D hard to call. The CDR3 runs to 15 residues. The V gene lost 2 bases and the J gene lost 1 base, with 9 bases spanning the gap. Germline V gene sequence: CDR1 SGHRS, CDR2 YFSETQ. The CDR3 coding sequence is TGCGCCAGCAGCTTATACTTCTTGAACACCGGGGAGCTGTTTTTT. The encoded protein is CASSLYFLNTGELFF.

V is TRBV5-1 and J is TRBJ1-3, with 7 positions matching TRBD1. Trimming removed 7 bases from V and 4 bases from J; junction bases left unmatched: 11. The germline V gene encodes CDR1 SGHRS and CDR2 YFSETQ. The CDR3 consists of 15 residues. The CDR3 sequence is CASDRGGATGNTIYF. CDR3 DNA: TGCGCCAGCGATAGAGGGGGCGCAACGGGAAACACCATATATTTT.

The rearrangement joins TRBV18 to TRBJ1-1; TRBD1 aligns across 7 bases. Germline V gene sequence: CDR1 KGHSH, CDR2 LQKENI. J was trimmed by 2 bases and V by 4 bases; bases with no gene match: 1. This CDR3 has 13 residues. CDR3 protein: CASSRDSNTEAFF. The CDR3 nucleotides read TGTGCCAGCTCACGGGACAGTAACACTGAAGCTTTCTTT.